Listed below are T cell receptor beta chains from one sample, sequenced in a study of blood T cell repertoires in COVID-19. Some clones are missing from TCRdb's copy, which holds only in-frame ones; the method was immunoSEQ multiplex PCR. This table has 75,000 to 100,000 clones, approximately 82% appearing once. The source material was peripheral blood. These TCRs come from a human donor in a cohort sampled during active COVID-19. The CDR3 runs from the conserved cysteine through the conserved F or W.

J	V	CDR3
TRBJ2-3	TRBV5-1	CASSGRTGPSTDTQYF
TRBJ2-1	TRBV29-1	CSALQGVDNEQFF
TRBJ2-2	TRBV19	CASSISDRVYTGELFF
TRBJ1-4	TRBV5-6	CASSLLSGGGVREKLFF
TRBJ1-5	TRBV18	CASSQDRAINQPQHF
TRBJ2-7	TRBV2	CASSGTSYEQYF
TRBJ1-2	TRBV6-5	CASRYRDRSRYGYTF
TRBJ2-1	TRBV10-3	CATSKAGTGEENEQFF
TRBJ2-7	TRBV10-3	CAISGERGRYEQYF
TRBJ1-4	TRBV19	CASTARRGGEKLFF
TRBJ2-3	TRBV4-1	CASSQSRDSDTQYF
TRBJ1-4	TRBV15	CATSASDRGLARGLFF
TRBJ2-2	TRBV10-1	CASPGQGTISGELFF
TRBJ1-1	TRBV5-1	CASSLEGGQNTEAFF
TRBJ1-2	TRBV18	CASSPNDRAPYGYTF
TRBJ1-4	TRBV11-2	CASSLMGGPSEKLFF
TRBJ1-2	TRBV29-1	CSASGGDNYGYTF
TRBJ1-6	TRBV7-4	CASSFIIAYSSYNSPLHF
TRBJ2-1	TRBV18	CASSPSPSGGAWDEQFF
TRBJ1-4	TRBV3-1/TRBV3-2	CASSQRGRGQINEKLFF
TRBJ1-3	TRBV10-3	CATYGGAGNTIYF
TRBJ1-2	TRBV4-1	CASSQGQGANYGYTF
TRBJ1-3	TRBV19	CASSISPGPSGNTIYF
TRBJ2-5	TRBV2	CASTRSSGGQTQYF
TRBJ1-1	TRBV27	CASSFDRGLFGEAFF
TRBJ2-3	TRBV2	CASSNSGVRTDTQYF
TRBJ1-1	TRBV5-1	CASSRFTGGGVNTEAFF
TRBJ1-2	TRBV28	CASSLVLIANYGYTF
TRBJ1-5	TRBV19	CASSMNQGPIWGNQPQHF